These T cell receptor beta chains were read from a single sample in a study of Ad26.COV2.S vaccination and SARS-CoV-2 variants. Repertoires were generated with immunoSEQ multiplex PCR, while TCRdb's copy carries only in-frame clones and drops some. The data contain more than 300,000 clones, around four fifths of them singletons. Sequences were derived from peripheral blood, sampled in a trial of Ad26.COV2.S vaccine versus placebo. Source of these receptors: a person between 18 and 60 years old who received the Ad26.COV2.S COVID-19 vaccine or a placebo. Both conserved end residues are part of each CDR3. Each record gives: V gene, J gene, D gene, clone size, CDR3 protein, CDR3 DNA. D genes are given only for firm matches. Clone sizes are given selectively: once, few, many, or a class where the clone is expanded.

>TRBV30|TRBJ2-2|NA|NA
CAWSVLAGTGELFF
TGTGCCTGGAGTGTACTGGCTGGCACCGGGGAGCTGTTTTTT
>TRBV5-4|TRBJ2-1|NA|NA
CASSFEGTVSYNEQFF
TGTGCCAGCAGCTTTGAAGGAACAGTCTCCTACAATGAGCAGTTCTTC
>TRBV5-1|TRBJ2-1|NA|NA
CASSKTGTPYNEQFF
TGCGCCAGCAGCAAAACAGGGACACCCTACAATGAGCAGTTCTTC
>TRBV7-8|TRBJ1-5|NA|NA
CASSLVRQSNQPQHF
TGTGCCAGCAGCTTAGTACGACAGAGTAATCAGCCCCAGCATTTT
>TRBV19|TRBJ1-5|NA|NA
CASKAAGPLNQPQHF
TGTGCCAGTAAGGCAGCCGGGCCACTCAATCAGCCCCAGCATTTT
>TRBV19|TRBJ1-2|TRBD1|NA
CASSKRTGGEDYGYTF
TGTGCCAGTAGTAAACGGACAGGGGGCGAAGACTATGGCTACACCTTC
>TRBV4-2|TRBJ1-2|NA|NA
CASSQDEGAYGYTF
TGTGCCAGCAGCCAAGACGAGGGCGCCTATGGCTACACCTTC
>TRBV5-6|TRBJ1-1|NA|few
CASSLGVNTEAFF
TGTGCCAGCAGCTTAGGGGTGAACACTGAAGCTTTCTTT
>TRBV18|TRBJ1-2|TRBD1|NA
CASSPQGAYGYTF
TGTGCCAGCTCACCACAGGGGGCGTATGGCTACACCTTC
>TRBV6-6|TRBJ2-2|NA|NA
CASSYSYQQVTGELFF
TGTGCCAGCAGTTACTCCTATCAACAGGTCACCGGGGAGCTGTTTTTT
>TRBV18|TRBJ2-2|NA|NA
CASSPPGQRTGELFF
TGTGCCAGCTCACCGCCGGGACAAAGGACCGGGGAGCTGTTTTTT
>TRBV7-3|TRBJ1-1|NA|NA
CASSPRAGGTEAFF
TGTGCCAGCAGCCCCCGGGCTGGCGGGACTGAAGCTTTCTTT
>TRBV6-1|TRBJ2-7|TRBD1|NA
CASSEAGTGGYEQYF
TGTGCCAGCAGTGAAGCCGGGACAGGGGGCTACGAGCAGTACTTC
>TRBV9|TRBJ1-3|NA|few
CASSPEGSGNTIYF
TGTGCCAGCAGCCCAGAAGGCTCTGGAAACACCATATATTTT
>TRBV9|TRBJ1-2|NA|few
CASSVEVGRYLYGYTF
TGTGCCAGCAGCGTAGAAGTAGGCAGGTACCTTTATGGCTACACCTTC
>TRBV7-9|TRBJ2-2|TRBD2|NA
CASSFSRTSDAGELFF
TGTGCCAGCAGCTTCTCCCGGACTAGCGACGCCGGGGAGCTGTTTTTT
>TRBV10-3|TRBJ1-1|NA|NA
CAISGIPNTEAFF
TGTGCCATCAGTGGAATCCCGAACACTGAAGCTTTCTTT
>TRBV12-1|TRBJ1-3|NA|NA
CARDGGNTIYF
TGTGCCAGGGACGGTGGGAACACCATATATTTT
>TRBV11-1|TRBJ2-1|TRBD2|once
CASSHYAGGYNEQFF
TGTGCCAGCAGCCACTATGCGGGGGGGTACAATGAGCAGTTCTTC
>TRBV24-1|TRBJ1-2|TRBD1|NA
CATSDRTGAGYGYTF
TGTGCCACCAGTGATCGGACAGGGGCTGGCTATGGCTACACCTTC
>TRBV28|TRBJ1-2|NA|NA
CASGTESTGTGYTF
TGTGCCAGCGGAACCGAATCAACAGGGACAGGCTACACCTTC
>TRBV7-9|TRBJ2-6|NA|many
CASSVGAGSGANVLTF
TGTGCCAGCAGTGTAGGGGCGGGCTCTGGGGCCAACGTCCTGACTTTC
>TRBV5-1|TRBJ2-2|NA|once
CASSLAAGSNTGELFF
TGCGCCAGCAGCTTGGCGGCAGGCTCGAACACCGGGGAGCTGTTTTTT
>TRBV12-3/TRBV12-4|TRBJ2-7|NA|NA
CASTNSLTYEQYF
TGTGCCAGCACCAACAGCCTCACCTACGAGCAGTACTTC
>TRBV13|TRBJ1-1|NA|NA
CASSLVEGWGVNTEAFF
TGTGCCAGCAGCTTAGTTGAAGGGTGGGGGGTGAACACTGAAGCTTTCTTT
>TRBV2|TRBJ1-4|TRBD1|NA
CASSEFHRGSREKLFF
TGTGCCAGCAGTGAATTTCACAGGGGATCGAGGGAAAAACTGTTTTTT
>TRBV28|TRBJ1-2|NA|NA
CASSLGLGPPGYGYTF
TGTGCCAGCAGTTTAGGGCTGGGCCCTCCGGGCTATGGCTACACCTTC
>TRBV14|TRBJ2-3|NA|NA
CASSTTGDTQYF
TGTGCCAGCAGCACGACAGGAGATACGCAGTATTTT
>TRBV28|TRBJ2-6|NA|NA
CASSLSHSGANVLTF
TGTGCCAGCAGCCTGTCCCACTCTGGGGCCAACGTCCTGACTTTC
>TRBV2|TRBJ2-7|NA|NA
CASTIGGKREQYF
TGTGCCAGCACGATAGGGGGAAAACGCGAGCAGTACTTC
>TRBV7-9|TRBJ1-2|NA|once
CASSSRQSNYGYTF
TGTGCCAGCAGCTCGCGACAGTCTAACTATGGCTACACCTTC
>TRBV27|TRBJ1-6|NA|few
CASGYQGRINSPLHF
TGTGCCAGCGGATACCAGGGACGGATTAATTCACCCCTCCACTTT
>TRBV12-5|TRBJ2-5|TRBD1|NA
CASVLNRGETQYF
TGTGCTAGTGTCCTAAACAGGGGAGAGACCCAGTACTTC
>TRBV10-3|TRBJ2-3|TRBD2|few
CAISESKLAGATSTDTQYF
TGTGCCATCAGTGAGTCGAAGCTAGCGGGGGCTACTAGCACAGATACGCAGTATTTT
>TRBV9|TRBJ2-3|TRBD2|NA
CASSPNPWTSGGEDTQYF
TGTGCCAGCAGCCCCAACCCTTGGACTAGCGGGGGGGAAGATACGCAGTATTTT
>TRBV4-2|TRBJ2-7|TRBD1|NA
CASSQPGQGNYEQYF
TGTGCCAGCAGCCAACCGGGACAGGGAAACTACGAGCAGTACTTC
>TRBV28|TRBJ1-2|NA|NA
CASSSPGQGDPYGYTF
TGTGCCAGCAGTTCCCCAGGGCAGGGAGACCCCTATGGCTACACCTTC
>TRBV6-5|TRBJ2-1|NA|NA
CASTPGLIYNEQFF
TGTGCCAGCACCCCCGGGCTGATCTACAATGAGCAGTTCTTC
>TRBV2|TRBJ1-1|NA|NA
CASTDSEGTEAFF
TGTGCCAGTACAGACAGTGAAGGTACTGAAGCTTTCTTT
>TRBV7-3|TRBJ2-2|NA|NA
CASSPGASTGELFF
TGTGCCAGCAGCCCCGGGGCAAGCACCGGGGAGCTGTTTTTT
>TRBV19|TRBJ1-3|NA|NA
CASSPSQTFSGNTIYF
TGTGCCAGTAGTCCCTCACAGACTTTCTCTGGAAACACCATATATTTT
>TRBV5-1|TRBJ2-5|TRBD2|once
CASSSSGTSGGQETQYF
TGCGCCAGCAGCTCCTCCGGGACTAGCGGGGGTCAAGAGACCCAGTACTTC
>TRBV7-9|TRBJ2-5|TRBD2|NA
CASSFPRGAQQETQYF
TGTGCCAGCAGCTTTCCGCGGGGGGCGCAGCAAGAGACCCAGTACTTC
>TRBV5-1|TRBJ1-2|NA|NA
CASSPGSVGDYYGYTF
TGCGCCAGCAGCCCGGGGTCGGTGGGAGACTACTATGGCTACACCTTC
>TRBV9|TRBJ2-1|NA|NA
CASSVEQGTYNEQFF
TGTGCCAGCAGCGTAGAGCAGGGAACCTACAATGAGCAGTTCTTC
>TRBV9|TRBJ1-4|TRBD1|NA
CASSERTGVATNEKLFF
TGTGCCAGCAGCGAGAGGACAGGGGTTGCAACTAATGAAAAACTGTTTTTT